Listed here are 27 T cell receptor beta chains from one sample, sequenced in a study of CD8 T cells in Susac syndrome. When the RNA was reverse transcribed, random hexamers were used with an input of 0.5 to 1 ug. TCRdb itself ran the immunoSEQ multiplex PCR reads through MiXCR, one entry per CDR3 protein. Here the sample spans some 160,000 distinct CDR3 sequences, 90% to 95% being singletons. Input material: CD4+ T cells from PBMCs. Source of these receptors: a human donor with Susac syndrome.

The chain couples TRBV3-1 to TRBJ1-1; D not resolved. CDR1 is LGHDT, CDR2 YNNKEL, per germline (reference sequence). Trimming cost V 3 bases and J 3 bases, with 8 bases left between them. The CDR3 spans 13 residues. The CDR3 region is CASSQRGDTEAFF. Here the CDR3 DNA reads TGTGCCAGCAGCCAGCGTGGGGACACTGAAGCTTTCTTT.

V is TRBV7-2 and J is TRBJ1-5; D unclear. The CDR3 has 15 residues. Germline CDR1 and CDR2: SGHTA and FQGNSA. V lost 4 bases, J lost 3 bases, and 13 bases lay in between. The CDR3 loop reads CASSSGRVDNQPQHF. The CDR3 DNA sequence: TGTGCCAGCAGCTCGGGGAGGGTCGACAATCAGCCCCAGCATTTT. The full variable domain, its missing parts supplied by reference TRBV7-2 and TRBJ1-5, is GAGVSQSPSNKVTEKGKDVELRCDPISGHTALYWYRQSLGQGLEFLIYFQGNSAPDKSGLPSDRFSAERTGGSVSTLTIQRTQQEDSAVYLCASSSGRVDNQPQHFGDGTRLSIL.

The chain joins TRBV29-1 to TRBJ2-4, with a possible D match to TRBD2 (8 bases). Germline loops: CDR1 SQVTM, CDR2 ANQGSEA. The CDR3 totals 15 residues. V dropped 0 bases and J dropped 8 bases, with 17 bases sitting between them. The chain's CDR3 is CSVEDGRGQGDIQYF. The CDR3, as DNA: TGCAGCGTTGAAGACGGGAGGGGGCAGGGTGACATTCAGTACTTC. Full variable domain (outside the CDR3, taken from reference TRBV29-1 and TRBJ2-4): SAVISQKPSRDICQRGTSLTIQCQVDSQVTMMFWYRQQPGQSLTLIATANQGSEATYESGFVIDKFPISRPNLTFSTLTVSNMSPEDSSIYLCSVEDGRGQGDIQYFGAGTRLSVL.

The chain couples TRBV7-8 to TRBJ2-3, with 8 bases identical to TRBD2. J gave up 6 bases and V 3 bases, and 8 bases lay outside the gene matches. Per the germline V gene, CDR1 is SGHVS and CDR2 is FQNEAQ. The length of the CDR3 is 15 residues. CDR3 loop: CASSLAGGAGDTQYF. CDR3 in DNA: TGTGCCAGCAGCTTGGCGGGGGGAGCTGGGGATACGCAGTATTTT.

The V and J genes are TRBV19 and TRBJ1-6; a weak D match, TRBD1 (5 bases). The V gene lost 4 bases and the J gene lost 9 bases, with 25 bases spanning the gap. The CDR3 runs 18 residues. Germline V gene sequence: CDR1 LNHDA, CDR2 SQIVND (reference sequence). The CDR3, as DNA: TGTGCCAGTAGTACCGTCACCCCCAACGGGGGATTGAGTTCACCCCTCCACTTT. Protein sequence: CASSTVTPNGGLSSPLHF.

This clonotype showed up just once. The V gene is TRBV6-5, the J gene TRBJ2-2, with D possibly called TRBD1 or TRBD2 (5 bases each). V was shortened by 4 bases and J by 3 bases, with 15 bases between the two germline ends. Germline-derived CDR1 and CDR2 are MNHEY and SVGAGI. The CDR3 sequence is 16 residues long. As DNA, the CDR3 is TGTGCCAGCAGTTCCCGTGAATGGGGGTACACCGGGGAGCTGTTTTTT. Its translation: CASSSREWGYTGELFF.

The rearrangement uses TRBV4-3 and TRBJ1-1, with 7 bases lining up with TRBD1. V trimming: 11 bases; J trimming: 6 bases; junction bases outside the gene matches: 21. The CDR3 loop spans 16 amino acids. Germline CDR1 and CDR2: LGHNA and YSLEER. As DNA, the CDR3 is TGCGCCTCTCGACAAGGGGCAGGGGGTAGCAGCGCTGAAGCTTTCTTT. Its translation: CASRQGAGGSSAEAFF.

This clonotype showed up just once. The chain uses TRBV3-1 and TRBJ2-1; D is unresolved. V gave up 4 bases and J gave up 8 bases, with 9 bases separating them. The V gene's germline CDR1 is LGHDT and CDR2 YNNKEL (reference sequence). The CDR3 loop spans 12 amino acids. The CDR3 sequence is CASSRGLYEQFF. CDR3 nucleotides: TGTGCCAGCAGCCGCGGTCTATATGAGCAGTTCTTC.

In DNA form, the CDR3 reads TGTGCCAGCAGTTTCGAACAGAATAATTCACCCCTCCACTTT. Its protein is CASSFEQNNSPLHF. This rearrangement joins TRBV27 to TRBJ1-6, with D uncertain. CDR1 and CDR2 (germline): MNHEY, SMNVEV (reference sequence). The CDR3 runs 14 residues. V lost 3 bases to trimming and J lost 5 bases, with 8 bases between them.

The chain employs TRBV24-1 and TRBJ2-3; 9 bases are a match to TRBD2. This CDR3 contains 16 residues. V was clipped by 3 bases and J by 2 bases; unmatched bases: 5. CDR1 is KGHDR and CDR2 is SFDVKD in the germline V gene. In DNA form, the CDR3 reads TGTGCCACCAGTGATCCTAGCGGGGACTCCACAGATACGCAGTATTTT. This encodes CATSDPSGDSTDTQYF.

This clonotype was counted between two and nine times. The germline gene is not matched at one end of the junction; a read error may be the cause. The CDR3: CASSQVVSSYNEQFF. The DNA of the CDR3 is TGTGCCAGCAGTCAAGTGGTGAGCTCCTACAATGAGCAGTTCTTC. This chain uses TRBV3-1 with TRBJ2-1; no definite D call. There are 15 residues in the CDR3. Germline-derived CDR1 and CDR2 are LGHDT and YNNKEL (reference sequence).

The genes are TRBV7-2 and TRBJ2-7; D is possibly TRBD1 (5 bases). The CDR3 covers 11 residues. Germline V CDR1 and CDR2: SGHTA, FQGNSA. Between the trimmed V and J ends, which lost 4 bases and 9 bases, there was a span of 10 bases. The CDR3 is CASSSGIGQYF. The CDR3 nucleotides are TGTGCCAGCAGCTCAGGGATCGGGCAGTACTTC. The whole variable domain, filled in from reference TRBV7-2 and TRBJ2-7, reads GAGVSQSPSNKVTEKGKDVELRCDPISGHTALYWYRQSLGQGLEFLIYFQGNSAPDKSGLPSDRFSAERTGGSVSTLTIQRTQQEDSAVYLCASSSGIGQYFGPGTRLTVT.

The J gene is TRBJ2-5, the V gene TRBV2, with a weak D call TRBD2 (5 bases). Germline assignment: CDR1 SNHLY and CDR2 FYNNEI. The CDR3 length is 13 residues. V was pared by 6 bases and J by 5 bases, with 13 bases between. This chain's CDR3 is CASRAQRGETQYF. The DNA of the CDR3 is TGTGCCAGCAGGGCTCAGCGAGGGGAGACCCAGTACTTC.

The CDR3: CALRVGQASTQYF. The DNA of the CDR3 is TGTGCCCTTCGGGTTGGACAGGCCAGCACTCAGTACTTC. The V gene is TRBV7-9, the J gene TRBJ2-5, with 7 positions matching TRBD1. In germline, CDR1 is SEHNR, CDR2 FQNEAQ (reference sequence). This CDR3 region has 13 residues. J lost 11 bases, V lost 11 bases, and 17 bases had no gene match.

The gene calls are TRBV5-1 and TRBJ1-2, with a weak D call TRBD1 (5 bases). Germline CDR1 is SGHRS and CDR2 is YFSETQ. The CDR3 spans 12 residues. V lost 3 bases and J 3 bases, leaving 6 bases between the germline ends. CDR3 region: CASSWDDYGYTF. The CDR3 DNA sequence: TGCGCCAGCAGCTGGGACGACTATGGCTACACCTTC.

The V call is TRBV7-8, the J call TRBJ1-1; maybe TRBD1 (5 bases). The CDR3 runs 14 residues. Trimming took off 2 bases at V and 5 bases at J, with 12 bases between the two ends. Germline assignment: CDR1 SGHVS and CDR2 FQNEAQ. This CDR3 reads CASSLIQRGTEAFF. The DNA of the CDR3 is TGTGCCAGCAGCTTAATACAGCGGGGGACTGAAGCTTTCTTT.

This rearrangement joins TRBV18 to TRBJ2-1, with 8 bases that match TRBD1. Germline CDR1 and CDR2: KGHSH and LQKENI. There are 16 residues in the CDR3. V gave up 6 bases and J gave up 0 bases; unmatched junction bases: 7. Written as DNA, the CDR3 is TGTGCCAGCTCGTTACAGGGGGAGCCCTCCTACAATGAGCAGTTCTTC. This sequence encodes CASSLQGEPSYNEQFF. Full variable domain (remainder filled in from reference TRBV18 and TRBJ2-1): NAGVMQNPRHLVRRRGQEARLRCSPMKGHSHVYWYRQLPEEGLKFMVYLQKENIIDESGMPKERFSAEFPKEGPSILRIQQVVRGDSAAYFCASSLQGEPSYNEQFFGPGTRLTVL.

The chain carries TRBV2 and TRBJ1-2, with unresolved D. V lost 2 bases and J lost 7, with 17 bases in between. Germline CDR1 and CDR2: SNHLY and FYNNEI. The CDR3 contains 15 residues. CDR3 bases: TGTGCCAGCAGTGAAATGAGTGTCAGGAATGGTGGCTACACCTTC. It is translated as CASSEMSVRNGGYTF.

The V and J genes are TRBV13 and TRBJ1-6, with D possibly matching TRBD1 (6 bases). The CDR3 totals 14 residues. CDR1 PRHDT and CDR2 FYEKMQ come from the germline V gene (reference sequence). Trimming took 5 bases from V and 9 from J, leaving 14 bases between them. CDR3 sequence reads: CASSLKGGTSPLHF. CDR3 bases: TGTGCCAGCAGCCTTAAGGGGGGTACTTCACCCCTCCACTTT.

The J gene is TRBJ2-2, the V gene TRBV23-1; D not certain. TRBV23-1 carries the ORF label, with uncertain function. V was clipped by 6 bases and J by 3 bases, with 5 bases between them. This CDR3 is 12 amino acids long. The CDR3 sequence is CASRPYTGELFF. The CDR3 nucleotides are TGCGCCAGCAGACCCTACACCGGGGAGCTGTTTTTT.

J is TRBJ1-2 and V is TRBV5-4; the D gene is possibly TRBD1 (6 bases). V was clipped by 4 bases and J by 2 bases, with 18 bases between them. The CDR3 contains 16 residues. Germline CDR1 is SGHNT and CDR2 is YYREEE (reference sequence). The CDR3, as DNA: TGTGCCAGCAGCGCGGAACGTGGCAGGGGAAACTATGGCTACACCTTC. It specifies CASSAERGRGNYGYTF.

In this sample, this clonotype turned up once. The gene calls are TRBV4-3 and TRBJ1-5; D perhaps matches TRBD1 (6 bases). With 4 bases removed from V and 7 bases from J, the gap between germline ends came to 23 bases. CDR3 length: 17 residues. Germline V CDR1 and CDR2: LGHNA, YSLEER. The DNA of the CDR3 is TGCGCCAGCAGCCTCTCGACAGGCGGTACGAGTAGCCAGCCCCAGCATTTT. Protein product: CASSLSTGGTSSQPQHF.

The chain has TRBV5-1 and TRBJ2-1, with TRBD2 as a possible D gene (5 bases). The CDR3 length is 16 residues. Germline values: CDR1 SGHRS, CDR2 YFSETQ. V lost 0 bases and J lost 0, with 10 bases in between. In DNA, the CDR3 is TGCGCCAGCAGCTTGGAACCGGGGTACTCCTACAATGAGCAGTTCTTC. Amino acid sequence: CASSLEPGYSYNEQFF.

The CDR3 DNA reads as TGTGCCAGCAGCTTAGATCCGATAGCGTGGGAGACCCAGTACTTC. It encodes CASSLDPIAWETQYF. This chain links TRBV11-2 with TRBJ2-5, with D possibly being TRBD2 (5 bases). Germline assignment: CDR1 SGHAT and CDR2 FQNNGV. Trimming stripped 0 bases from V and 5 bases from J, with 13 bases between. The CDR3 has 15 residues.

The V call is TRBV20-1, the J call TRBJ2-5; D is undetermined. V dropped 3 bases and J dropped 5 bases, with 13 bases sitting between them. The germline V gene encodes CDR1 DFQATT and CDR2 SNEGSKA (reference sequence). The CDR3 is 13 amino acids. CDR3 sequence reads: CSARSPVGETQYF. The CDR3 bases are TGCAGTGCTAGGTCCCCAGTAGGGGAGACCCAGTACTTC.

The chain carries TRBV4-1 and TRBJ2-5; D perhaps matches TRBD1 (5 bases). Deletions cut 8 bases from V and 4 bases from J, with 17 bases between. Germline values: CDR1 MGHRA, CDR2 YSYEKL. This CDR3 is 14 amino acids long. The CDR3 nucleotides are TGCGCCAGCGGGTTCGGGCAGGGCGTAGAGACCCAGTACTTC. Amino acids: CASGFGQGVETQYF.

The V and J genes are TRBV7-3 and TRBJ2-1; the match to TRBD2 covers 8 bases. Looked up from germline, CDR1 is SGHTA and CDR2 is FQGTGA. This CDR3 comprises 14 residues. Losses at the gene ends were 11 bases for V and 9 bases for J; bases not matched to a gene: 15. CDR3 amino acids: CACSDGGALREQFF. The CDR3 coding sequence is TGTGCCTGCTCTGACGGGGGGGCATTGCGTGAGCAGTTCTTC.